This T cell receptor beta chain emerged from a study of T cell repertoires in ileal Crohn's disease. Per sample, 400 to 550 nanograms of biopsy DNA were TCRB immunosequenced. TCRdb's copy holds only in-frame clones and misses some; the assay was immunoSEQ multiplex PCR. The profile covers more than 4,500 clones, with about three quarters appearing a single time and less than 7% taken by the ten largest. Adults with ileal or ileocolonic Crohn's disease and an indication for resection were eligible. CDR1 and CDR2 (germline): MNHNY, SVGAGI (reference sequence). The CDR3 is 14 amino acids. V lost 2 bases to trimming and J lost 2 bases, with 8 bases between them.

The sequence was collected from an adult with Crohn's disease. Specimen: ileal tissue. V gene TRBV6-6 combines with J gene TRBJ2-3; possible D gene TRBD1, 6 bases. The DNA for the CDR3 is TGTGCCAGCAGTTACGAGGGGGACACAGATACGCAGTATTTT. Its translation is CASSYEGDTDTQYF.